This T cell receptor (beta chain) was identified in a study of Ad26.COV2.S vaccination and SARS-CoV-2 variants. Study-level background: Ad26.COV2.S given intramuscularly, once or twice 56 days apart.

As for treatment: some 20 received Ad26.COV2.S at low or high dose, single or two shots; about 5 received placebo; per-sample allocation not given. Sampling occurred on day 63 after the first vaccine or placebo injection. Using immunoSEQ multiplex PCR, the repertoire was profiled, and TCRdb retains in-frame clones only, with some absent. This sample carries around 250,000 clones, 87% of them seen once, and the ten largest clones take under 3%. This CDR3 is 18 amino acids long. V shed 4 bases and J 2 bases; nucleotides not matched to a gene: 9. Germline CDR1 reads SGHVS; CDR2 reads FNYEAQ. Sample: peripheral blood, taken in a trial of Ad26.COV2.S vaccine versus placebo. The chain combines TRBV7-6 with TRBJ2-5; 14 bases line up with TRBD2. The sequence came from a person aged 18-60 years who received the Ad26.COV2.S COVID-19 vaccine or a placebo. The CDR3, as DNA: TGTGCCAGCAGCTCAACCGGACTAGCGGGGGGCAAACAAGAGACCCAGTACTTC. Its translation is CASSSTGLAGGKQETQYF.